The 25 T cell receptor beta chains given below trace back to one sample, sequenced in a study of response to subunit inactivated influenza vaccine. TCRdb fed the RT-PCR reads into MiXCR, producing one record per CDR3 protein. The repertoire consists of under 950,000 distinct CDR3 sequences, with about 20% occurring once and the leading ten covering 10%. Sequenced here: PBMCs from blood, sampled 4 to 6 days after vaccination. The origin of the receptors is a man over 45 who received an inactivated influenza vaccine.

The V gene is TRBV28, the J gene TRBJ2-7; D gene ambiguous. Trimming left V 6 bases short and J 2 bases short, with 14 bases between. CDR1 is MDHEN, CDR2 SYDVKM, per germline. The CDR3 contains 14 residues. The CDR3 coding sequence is TGTGCCAGCAGCCAAACTCAGGTTCCCTACGAGCAGTACTTC. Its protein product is CASSQTQVPYEQYF.

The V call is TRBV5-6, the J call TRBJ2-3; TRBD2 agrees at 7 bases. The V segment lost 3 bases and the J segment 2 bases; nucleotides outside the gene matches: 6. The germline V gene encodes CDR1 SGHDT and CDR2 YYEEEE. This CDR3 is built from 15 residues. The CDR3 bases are TGTGCCAGCAGCTCCGTAGCGGGCTTCACAGATACGCAGTATTTT. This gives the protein CASSSVAGFTDTQYF.

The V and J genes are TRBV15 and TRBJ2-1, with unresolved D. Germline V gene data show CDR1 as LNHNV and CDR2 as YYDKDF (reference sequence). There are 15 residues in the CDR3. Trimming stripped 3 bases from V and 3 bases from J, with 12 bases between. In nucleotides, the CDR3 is TGTGCCACCAGCAGGGCATTATTAGACTACAATGAGCAGTTCTTC. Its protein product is CATSRALLDYNEQFF.

CDR3 sequence: CAISESNGYNSPLHF. The CDR3 DNA reads as TGTGCCATCAGTGAGTCGAATGGCTATAATTCACCCCTCCACTTT. This chain joins TRBV10-3 and TRBJ1-6; D is uncertain. V was pared by 0 bases and J by 3 bases, with 6 bases between. The germline V gene has CDR1 ENHRY and CDR2 SYGVKD. The CDR3 runs to 15 residues.

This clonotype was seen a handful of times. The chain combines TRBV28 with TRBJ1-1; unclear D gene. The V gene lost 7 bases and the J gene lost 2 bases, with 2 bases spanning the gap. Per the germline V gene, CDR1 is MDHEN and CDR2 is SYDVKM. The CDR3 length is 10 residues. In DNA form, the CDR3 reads TGTGCCAGCATCAACACTGAAGCTTTCTTT. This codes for CASINTEAFF.

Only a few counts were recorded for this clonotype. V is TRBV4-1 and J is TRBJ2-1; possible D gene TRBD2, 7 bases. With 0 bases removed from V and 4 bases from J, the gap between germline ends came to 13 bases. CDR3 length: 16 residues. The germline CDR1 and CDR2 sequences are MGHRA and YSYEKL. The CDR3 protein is CASSQEWGGAYNEQFF. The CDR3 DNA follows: TGCGCCAGCAGCCAAGAATGGGGGGGGGCGTACAATGAGCAGTTCTTC.

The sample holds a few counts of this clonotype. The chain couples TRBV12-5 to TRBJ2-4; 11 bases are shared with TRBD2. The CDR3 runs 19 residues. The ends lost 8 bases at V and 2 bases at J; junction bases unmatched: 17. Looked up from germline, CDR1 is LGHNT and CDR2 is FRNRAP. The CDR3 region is CASLAGGVSSFLPKNIQYF. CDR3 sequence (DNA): TGTGCTAGTCTAGCGGGAGGCGTAAGTTCATTTCTGCCCAAAAACATTCAGTACTTC. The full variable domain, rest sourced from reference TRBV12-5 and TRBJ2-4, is DARVTQTPRHKVTEMGQEVTMRCQPILGHNTVFWYRQTMMQGLELLAYFRNRAPLDDSGMPKDRFSAEMPDATLATLKIQPSEPRDSAVYFCASLAGGVSSFLPKNIQYFGAGTRLSVL.

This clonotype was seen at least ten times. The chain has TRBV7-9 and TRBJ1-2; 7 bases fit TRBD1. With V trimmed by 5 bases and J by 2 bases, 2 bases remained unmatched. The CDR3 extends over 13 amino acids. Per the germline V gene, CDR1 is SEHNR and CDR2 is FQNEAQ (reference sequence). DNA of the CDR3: TGTGCCAGCAGCGCAGGGGGGAACTATGGCTACACCTTC. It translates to CASSAGGNYGYTF.

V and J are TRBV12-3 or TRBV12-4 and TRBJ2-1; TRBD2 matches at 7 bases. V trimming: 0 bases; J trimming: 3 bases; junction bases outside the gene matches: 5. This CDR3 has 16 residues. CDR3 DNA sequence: TGTGCCAGCAGTTTAGCGATACTAGCGAGCTACAATGAGCAGTTCTTC. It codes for CASSLAILASYNEQFF.

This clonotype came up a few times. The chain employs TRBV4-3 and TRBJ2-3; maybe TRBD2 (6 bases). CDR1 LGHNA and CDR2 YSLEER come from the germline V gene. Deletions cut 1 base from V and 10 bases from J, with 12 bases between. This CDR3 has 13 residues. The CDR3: CASSQGRRGAQYF. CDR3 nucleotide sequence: TGCGCCAGCAGCCAAGGGCGGAGGGGTGCGCAGTATTTT.

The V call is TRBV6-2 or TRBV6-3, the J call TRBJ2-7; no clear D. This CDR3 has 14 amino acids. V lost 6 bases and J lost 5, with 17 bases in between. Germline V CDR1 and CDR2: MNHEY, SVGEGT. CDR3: CASSRTMEAHEQYF. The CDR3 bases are TGTGCCAGCAGCCGCACCATGGAAGCCCACGAGCAGTACTTC.

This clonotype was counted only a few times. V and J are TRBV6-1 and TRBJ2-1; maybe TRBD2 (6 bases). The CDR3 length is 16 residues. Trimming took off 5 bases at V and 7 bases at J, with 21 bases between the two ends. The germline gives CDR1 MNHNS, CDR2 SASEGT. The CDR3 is CASSQPQEGQQNEQFF. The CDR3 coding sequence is TGTGCCAGCAGTCAGCCTCAGGAGGGCCAGCAGAATGAGCAGTTCTTC.

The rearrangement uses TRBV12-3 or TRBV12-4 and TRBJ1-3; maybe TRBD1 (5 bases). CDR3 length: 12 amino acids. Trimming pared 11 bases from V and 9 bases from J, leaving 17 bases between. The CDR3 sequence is CAAEADGGTIYF. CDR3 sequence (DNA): TGTGCCGCGGAGGCCGACGGGGGCACCATATATTTT.

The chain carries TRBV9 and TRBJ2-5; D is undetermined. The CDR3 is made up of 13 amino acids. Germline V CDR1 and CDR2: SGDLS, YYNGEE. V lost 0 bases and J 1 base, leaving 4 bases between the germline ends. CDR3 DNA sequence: TGTGCCAGCAGCGTAGCTCCCCAAGAGACCCAGTACTTC. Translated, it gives CASSVAPQETQYF.

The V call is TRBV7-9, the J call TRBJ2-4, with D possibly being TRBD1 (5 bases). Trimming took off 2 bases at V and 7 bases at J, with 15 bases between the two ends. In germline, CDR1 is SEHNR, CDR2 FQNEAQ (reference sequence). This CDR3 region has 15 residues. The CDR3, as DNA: TGTGCCAGCAGCTTATCATCTGGGGCATCGAACATTCAGTACTTC. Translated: CASSLSSGASNIQYF.

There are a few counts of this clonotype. The CDR3 spells CASSPARSRQGDTGELFF. CDR3 in DNA: TGTGCCAGCAGCCCAGCTCGCTCGAGACAGGGTGATACCGGGGAGCTGTTTTTT. The chain recombines TRBV11-2 with TRBJ2-2; TRBD1 aligns across 7 bases. The CDR3 runs to 18 residues. The germline V gene has CDR1 SGHAT and CDR2 FQNNGV. Trimming removed 5 bases from V and 5 bases from J; junction bases left unmatched: 17.

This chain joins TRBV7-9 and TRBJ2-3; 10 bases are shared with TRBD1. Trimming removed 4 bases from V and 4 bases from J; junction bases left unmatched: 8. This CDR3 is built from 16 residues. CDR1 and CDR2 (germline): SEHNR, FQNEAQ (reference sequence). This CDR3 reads CASSSFRDRGPDTQYF. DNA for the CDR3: TGTGCCAGCAGCTCCTTCCGGGACAGGGGTCCAGATACGCAGTATTTT. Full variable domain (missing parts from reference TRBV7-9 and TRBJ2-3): DTGVSQNPRHKITKRGQNVTFRCDPISEHNRLYWYRQTLGQGPEFLTYFQNEAQLEKSRLLSDRFSAERPKGSFSTLEIQRTEQGDSAMYLCASSSFRDRGPDTQYFGPGTRLTVL.

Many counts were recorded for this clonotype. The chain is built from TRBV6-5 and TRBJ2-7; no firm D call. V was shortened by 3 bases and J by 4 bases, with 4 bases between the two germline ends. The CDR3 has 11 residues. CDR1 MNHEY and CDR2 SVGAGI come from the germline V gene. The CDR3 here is CASSYRYEQYF. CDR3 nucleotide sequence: TGTGCCAGCAGTTATAGATACGAGCAGTACTTC.

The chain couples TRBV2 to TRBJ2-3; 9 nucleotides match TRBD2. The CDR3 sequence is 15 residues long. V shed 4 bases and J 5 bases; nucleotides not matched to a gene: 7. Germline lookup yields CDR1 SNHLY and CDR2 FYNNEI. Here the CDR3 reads CASSVASGTLDTQYF. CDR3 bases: TGTGCCAGCAGTGTGGCTAGCGGGACCCTAGATACGCAGTATTTT.

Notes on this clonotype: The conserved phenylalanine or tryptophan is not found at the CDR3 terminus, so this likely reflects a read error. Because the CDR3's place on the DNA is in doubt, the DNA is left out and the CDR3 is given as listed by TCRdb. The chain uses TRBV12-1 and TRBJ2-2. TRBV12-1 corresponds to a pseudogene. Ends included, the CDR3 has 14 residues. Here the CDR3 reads CAISFGHLTGELFC.

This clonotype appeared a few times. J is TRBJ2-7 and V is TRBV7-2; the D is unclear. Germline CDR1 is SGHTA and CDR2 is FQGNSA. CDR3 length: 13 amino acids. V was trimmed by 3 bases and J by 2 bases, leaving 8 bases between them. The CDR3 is CASSFARTYEQYF. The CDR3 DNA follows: TGTGCCAGCAGCTTCGCCCGAACCTACGAGCAGTACTTC.

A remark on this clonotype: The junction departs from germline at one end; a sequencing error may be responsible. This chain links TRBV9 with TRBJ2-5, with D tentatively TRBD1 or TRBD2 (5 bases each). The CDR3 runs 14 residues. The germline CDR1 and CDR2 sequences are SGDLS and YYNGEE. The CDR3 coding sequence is TGTGCCAGCAGCCCGGGACCTAACCAGGAGACCCAGTACTTC. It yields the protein CASSPGPNQETQYF. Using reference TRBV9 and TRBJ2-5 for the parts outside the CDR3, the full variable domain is DSGVTQTPKHLITATGQRVTLRCSPRSGDLSVYWYQQSLDQGLQFLIQYYNGEERAKGNILERFSAQQFPDLHSELNLSSLELGDSALYFCASSPGPNQETQYFGPGTRLLVL.

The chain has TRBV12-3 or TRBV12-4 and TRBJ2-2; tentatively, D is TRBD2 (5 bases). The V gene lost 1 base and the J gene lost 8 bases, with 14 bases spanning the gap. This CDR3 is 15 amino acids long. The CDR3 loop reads CASSLVVTREGELFF. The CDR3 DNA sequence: TGTGCCAGCAGTTTAGTAGTCACTCGGGAAGGGGAGCTGTTTTTT.

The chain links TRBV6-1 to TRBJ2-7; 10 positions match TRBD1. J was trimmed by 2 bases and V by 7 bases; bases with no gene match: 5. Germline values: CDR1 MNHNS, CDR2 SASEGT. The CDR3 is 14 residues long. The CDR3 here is CASTRGQGTYEQYF. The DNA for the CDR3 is TGTGCCAGCACTCGGGGACAGGGGACCTACGAGCAGTACTTC.

CDR3 DNA: TGCAGTACTTGGGACTTACTAGCGGGGGGGCTCGGCACCGGGGAGCTGTTTTTT. Amino acids: CSTWDLLAGGLGTGELFF. This chain links TRBV20-1 with TRBJ2-2; 13 bases are a match to TRBD2. The CDR3 is 18 amino acids. With V trimmed by 8 bases and J by 4 bases, 16 bases remained unmatched. Germline loops: CDR1 DFQATT, CDR2 SNEGSKA (reference sequence).